This T cell receptor (beta chain) stems from a study of blood T cell repertoires in COVID-19. Study-wide background: COVID-19 samples from acute and convalescent phases originated in the United States, Italy and Spain.

Participant reports of clinical history set cohort assignment. Recovery among Cohort 3 donors was established by two negative PCRs, clearance, or symptom resolution. Authors' methods: Nucleated cell counts were estimated from reference gene primer amplification. Clones were sequenced by immunoSEQ multiplex PCR, and TCRdb holds only the in-frame ones, with some missing. V, J and clone size derive from that table, while D and trimming were established from the DNA sequence. The sample contains roughly 220,000 clones, about 80% of which appear only once. J was trimmed by 9 bases and V by 5 bases; bases with no gene match: 2. There are 13 residues in the CDR3. CDR1 and CDR2 (germline): MNHEY, SVGEGT.

The rearrangement links TRBV6-2 or TRBV6-3 to TRBJ2-1, with TRBD2 matching over 12 bases. The sequenced material came from PBMCs or T cells enriched from blood (not recorded which). The receptor was derived from a man aged 35 to 55 who had recovered from COVID-19. CDR3 bases: TGTGCCAGCAGTCTAGCGGGGGGGGCTGAGCAGTTCTTC. This encodes CASSLAGGAEQFF.